Listed below are T cell receptor beta chains from one sample, sequenced in a study of blood T cells in healthy people across ages. Using its own MiXCR run on the 5' RACE reads, TCRdb lists one record per CDR3 protein. The table lists 1.5 million to 2 million distinct CDR3 sequences, roughly 32% of them singletons. Specimen: blood. The receptors here all came from a woman aged 30 to 39 in good health. Each CDR3 is given with its conserved first and last residue. A D gene is named only where the DNA matches it firmly. Rows give clone size only sometimes, using once, few, many, or a class for an expanded clone.

j_gene: TRBJ2-5
d_gene: NA
abundance: once
v_gene: TRBV6-6
CDR3aa: CASSYPQGVRKETQYF
CDR3nt: TGTGCCAGCAGTTACCCCCAAGGGGTTAGAAAAGAGACCCAGTACTTC

j_gene: TRBJ1-1
d_gene: NA
abundance: NA
v_gene: TRBV5-1
CDR3aa: CASSFIDGGQRNTDAFF
CDR3nt: TGCGCCAGCAGCTTCATTGACGGCGGCCAGAGGAACACTGATGCTTTCTTT

j_gene: TRBJ2-1
d_gene: TRBD2
abundance: few
v_gene: TRBV18
CDR3aa: CASSFATSGVYNEQFF
CDR3nt: TGTGCCAGCTCATTCGCAACTAGCGGGGTGTACAATGAGCAGTTCTTC

j_gene: TRBJ2-1
d_gene: TRBD2
abundance: NA
v_gene: TRBV11-1
CDR3aa: CASSSPLAGAIPPNEQFF
CDR3nt: TGTGCCAGCAGCTCCCCTCTAGCGGGAGCTATCCCCCCCAATGAGCAGTTCTTC

j_gene: TRBJ2-1
d_gene: NA
abundance: few
v_gene: TRBV24-1
CDR3aa: CATSDDREGTYNEQFF
CDR3nt: TGTGCCACCAGTGATGACAGGGAGGGAACGTACAATGAGCAGTTCTTC

j_gene: TRBJ2-1
d_gene: NA
abundance: NA
v_gene: TRBV12-5
CDR3aa: CASGTGHSYNEQFF
CDR3nt: TGTGCTAGTGGTACAGGACATTCCTACAATGAGCAGTTCTTC

j_gene: TRBJ2-5
d_gene: NA
abundance: NA
v_gene: TRBV18
CDR3aa: CASSPQVLGVQETQYF
CDR3nt: TGTGCCAGCTCACCACAGGTGCTGGGGGTCCAAGAGACCCAGTACTTC

j_gene: TRBJ1-1
d_gene: NA
abundance: NA
v_gene: TRBV4-1
CDR3aa: CASSMGGSEAFF
CDR3nt: TGCGCCAGCAGCATGGGGGGGTCTGAAGCTTTCTTT

j_gene: TRBJ2-5
d_gene: TRBD2
abundance: few
v_gene: TRBV7-7
CDR3aa: CASSPSPTSGRAKTQYF
CDR3nt: TGTGCCAGCAGCCCCAGTCCGACTAGCGGGAGGGCAAAGACCCAGTACTTC

j_gene: TRBJ2-7
d_gene: NA
abundance: NA
v_gene: TRBV3-1
CDR3aa: CASSPTSTSSYEQYF
CDR3nt: TGTGCCAGCAGCCCAACTAGCACGAGCTCCTACGAGCAGTACTTC

j_gene: TRBJ2-5
d_gene: TRBD1
abundance: few
v_gene: TRBV5-1
CDR3aa: CASSRMGQGVQETQYF
CDR3nt: TGCGCCAGCAGCCGTATGGGACAGGGAGTCCAAGAGACCCAGTACTTC

j_gene: TRBJ2-3
d_gene: NA
abundance: NA
v_gene: TRBV6-1
CDR3aa: CASSEVLGETDTQYF
CDR3nt: TGTGCCAGCAGTGAAGTTCTGGGGGAGACAGATACGCAGTATTTT

j_gene: TRBJ2-4
d_gene: TRBD2
abundance: few
v_gene: TRBV9
CDR3aa: CASSGAGEVHEQYF
CDR3nt: TGTGCCAGCAGCGGAGCGGGAGAAGTCCATGAGCAGTACTTC

j_gene: TRBJ2-7
d_gene: TRBD1
abundance: NA
v_gene: TRBV20-1
CDR3aa: CSARGTTGAEQYF
CDR3nt: TGCAGTGCTAGGGGAACTACAGGGGCCGAGCAGTACTTC

j_gene: TRBJ2-7
d_gene: TRBD1
abundance: NA
v_gene: TRBV5-1
CDR3aa: CASSSFTGGRYEQYF
CDR3nt: TGCGCCAGCAGCTCCTTCACAGGGGGCCGTTATGAGCAGTACTTC

j_gene: TRBJ2-1
d_gene: TRBD2
abundance: NA
v_gene: TRBV20-1
CDR3aa: CSARDLAGNYNEQFF
CDR3nt: TGCAGTGCTAGAGATCTAGCGGGAAACTACAATGAGCAGTTCTTC

j_gene: TRBJ2-5
d_gene: TRBD2
abundance: NA
v_gene: TRBV19
CDR3aa: CASSRLAGGLAGVGETQYF
CDR3nt: TGTGCCAGTAGCCGCCTTGCTGGAGGCCTAGCGGGAGTTGGGGAGACCCAGTACTTC

j_gene: TRBJ2-5
d_gene: NA
abundance: few
v_gene: TRBV25-1
CDR3aa: CASTSGQRGTQYF
CDR3nt: TGTGCCAGCACCTCGGGCCAGAGGGGGACCCAGTACTTC

j_gene: TRBJ1-2
d_gene: TRBD1
abundance: NA
v_gene: TRBV3-1
CDR3aa: CASSPNEGGRGYTF
CDR3nt: TGTGCCAGCAGCCCCAACGAAGGGGGCAGGGGCTACACCTTC

j_gene: TRBJ2-7
d_gene: NA
abundance: NA
v_gene: TRBV5-1
CDR3aa: CASSLSRPSCEQYF
CDR3nt: TGCGCCAGCAGCTTGAGCAGGCCCTCCTGCGAGCAGTACTTC

j_gene: TRBJ2-1
d_gene: NA
abundance: NA
v_gene: TRBV2
CDR3aa: CASSSDRIPYNEQFF
CDR3nt: TGTGCCAGCAGTTCCGACAGAATACCCTACAATGAGCAGTTCTTC

j_gene: TRBJ2-1
d_gene: TRBD2
abundance: few
v_gene: TRBV3-1
CDR3aa: CASSQRLAGANEQFF
CDR3nt: TGTGCCAGCAGCCAACGACTAGCGGGGGCGAATGAGCAGTTCTTC

j_gene: TRBJ1-1
d_gene: NA
abundance: few
v_gene: TRBV7-9
CDR3aa: CASSLPLDSSVNTEAFF
CDR3nt: TGTGCCAGCAGCTTACCCCTAGACAGTTCAGTGAACACTGAAGCTTTCTTT

j_gene: TRBJ1-5
d_gene: NA
abundance: many
v_gene: TRBV12-3/TRBV12-4
CDR3aa: CASSSSTDQPQHF
CDR3nt: TGTGCCAGCAGTTCAAGCACGGATCAGCCCCAGCATTTT

j_gene: TRBJ2-5
d_gene: TRBD2
abundance: once
v_gene: TRBV7-3
CDR3aa: CASSPTWTSGQETQYF
CDR3nt: TGTGCCAGCAGTCCAACTTGGACTAGCGGACAAGAGACCCAGTACTTC

j_gene: TRBJ2-7
d_gene: TRBD1
abundance: few
v_gene: TRBV27
CDR3aa: CASSHGTGGRNEQYF
CDR3nt: TGTGCCAGCAGTCACGGGACAGGGGGTAGAAACGAGCAGTACTTC

j_gene: TRBJ2-7
d_gene: NA
abundance: NA
v_gene: TRBV18
CDR3aa: CASSPRPTSSVHEQYF
CDR3nt: TGTGCCAGCTCACCCCGCCCCACGTCGTCGGTACACGAGCAGTACTTC

j_gene: TRBJ2-3
d_gene: NA
abundance: NA
v_gene: TRBV9
CDR3aa: CASSVGRITDTQYF
CDR3nt: TGTGCCAGCAGCGTAGGCAGAATCACAGATACGCAGTATTTT

j_gene: TRBJ1-3
d_gene: TRBD1
abundance: few
v_gene: TRBV3-1
CDR3aa: CASSQPGTGVSGNTIYF
CDR3nt: TGTGCCAGCAGCCAGCCCGGGACAGGGGTCTCTGGAAACACCATATATTTT

j_gene: TRBJ2-1
d_gene: TRBD2
abundance: NA
v_gene: TRBV15
CDR3aa: CATSWGLAFMQFF
CDR3nt: TGTGCCACCAGCTGGGGACTAGCTTTTATGCAGTTCTTC

j_gene: TRBJ1-6
d_gene: TRBD1
abundance: NA
v_gene: TRBV7-3
CDR3aa: CASSLVPGQGGSPLHF
CDR3nt: TGTGCCAGCAGCTTAGTGCCCGGACAGGGCGGATCACCCCTCCACTTT

j_gene: TRBJ2-5
d_gene: TRBD2
abundance: once
v_gene: TRBV10-2
CDR3aa: CASSESVSGTWMGTQYF
CDR3nt: TGCGCCAGCAGTGAGTCTGTTAGCGGGACCTGGATGGGGACCCAGTACTTC

j_gene: TRBJ2-3
d_gene: TRBD2
abundance: NA
v_gene: TRBV12-3/TRBV12-4
CDR3aa: CASSYTTSGGSTDMQYF
CDR3nt: TGTGCCAGCAGTTATACGACTAGCGGGGGGAGCACAGATATGCAGTATTTT

j_gene: TRBJ1-5
d_gene: NA
abundance: once
v_gene: TRBV12-3/TRBV12-4
CDR3aa: CASSWGRDLSNQPQHF
CDR3nt: TGTGCCAGCAGTTGGGGCCGGGACCTCAGCAATCAGCCCCAGCATTTT

j_gene: TRBJ2-7
d_gene: NA
abundance: few
v_gene: TRBV7-9
CDR3aa: CASSLLEAGIAPSYEQYF
CDR3nt: TGTGCCAGCAGCTTACTAGAGGCAGGAATTGCCCCCTCCTACGAGCAGTACTTC

j_gene: TRBJ2-7
d_gene: TRBD1
abundance: NA
v_gene: TRBV5-1
CDR3aa: CASSSAPGQGSEQYF
CDR3nt: TGCGCCAGCAGCTCCGCCCCGGGACAGGGTTCGGAGCAGTACTTC

j_gene: TRBJ1-2
d_gene: NA
abundance: NA
v_gene: TRBV4-1
CDR3aa: CASSLAYGGNYGYTF
CDR3nt: TGCGCCAGCAGCCTAGCCTACGGGGGTAACTATGGCTACACCTTC

j_gene: TRBJ2-7
d_gene: TRBD2
abundance: many
v_gene: TRBV27
CDR3aa: CASSAGLAVYEQYF
CDR3nt: TGTGCCAGCAGTGCGGGACTAGCGGTCTACGAGCAGTACTTC

j_gene: TRBJ2-1
d_gene: TRBD2
abundance: NA
v_gene: TRBV12-3/TRBV12-4
CDR3aa: CASTVGTSINEQFF
CDR3nt: TGTGCCAGCACTGTAGGGACTAGCATCAATGAGCAGTTCTTC

j_gene: TRBJ1-6
d_gene: NA
abundance: NA
v_gene: TRBV9
CDR3aa: CASSVSSGAKNSPLHF
CDR3nt: TGTGCCAGCAGCGTAAGTTCCGGGGCCAAGAATTCACCCCTCCACTTT

j_gene: TRBJ1-6
d_gene: TRBD1
abundance: few
v_gene: TRBV7-3
CDR3aa: CASSRGQGYSPLHF
CDR3nt: TGTGCCAGCAGCCGCGGACAGGGATATTCACCCCTCCACTTT

j_gene: TRBJ2-5
d_gene: NA
abundance: NA
v_gene: TRBV14
CDR3aa: CASSQFGGGLETQYF
CDR3nt: TGTGCCAGCAGCCAATTCGGGGGCGGTTTAGAGACCCAGTACTTC